This T cell receptor beta chain emerged from a study of identical twins (dated by TCRdb to 2016 to 2017). Regarding the complete study: To test whether fetal clonotypes persist, this study deep-sequenced TCR alpha and beta repertoires from monozygotic twins, from unrelated adults of various ages, and from cord blood. Replicate twin experiments were performed at different times using different library preparation protocols to rule out contamination.

This clonotype was recorded a few times. The antigen this receptor binds is unknown. Base qualities are not at hand, and no much larger clone is one base apart. The paper's findings and limits, for the study overall: Recombination models systematically underestimated out-of-frame TCR alpha sharing in monozygotic twins but agreed with sharing between unrelated individuals. Invariant T cells such as MAIT and iNKT could partly confound zero-insertion analyses, although diverse VJ usage argued against such confounding for most clonotypes. Because the same donors could not be followed over many years, the conclusions depended on cross-sectional statistical analysis. A weaker excess of twin sharing was found in beta out-of-frame sequences because the signal-to-noise ratio was lowered by fewer shared sequences. Compared with coincidental sharing between unrelated individuals, out-of-frame TCR alpha sequences shared between twins showed an excess of sequences with low generation probability. Abundant cord blood beta clonotypes carried fewer insertions; young adult naive repertoires showed a weaker similar trend, while memory repertoires showed none.

V and J lose 0 bases and 9 bases, and a span of 16 bases separates them. The CDR3 measures 15 amino acids from cysteine to phenylalanine. CDR3 DNA is the only sequence kept; it has 45 bases, read in frame from the first base. Taken from the germline V gene, the CDR1 and CDR2 loops are SGHRS and YFSETQ. Every donor was a healthy Caucasian. Three pairs of female monozygotic twins, all aged roughly 18 to 29 years, were included in the twin cohort. CD4+ and CD8+ T cell populations were isolated with positive isolation kits from Invitrogen. The method behind the library was 5' RACE. The instrument was an Illumina HiSeq 2000. A universal primer binding site was introduced by template switching, and a unique molecular identifier was present in the final cDNA, enabling accurate counting of TCR cDNA molecules. First-strand cDNA for TCR alpha and beta chains was synthesized from specific primers in the conserved constant-segment region. To control for contamination, every cDNA library was double barcoded, receiving both a SMART-Mk sample barcode and Illumina barcodes. TruSeq adapter sequences, together with Illumina sample barcodes, were added in two successive PCR steps. The TCR alpha and beta cDNA libraries were sequenced on the Illumina HiSeq platform using custom primers. Regarding the original processing steps: Unique molecular identifiers were extracted from raw reads with MiGEC, and CDR3 positions were determined with MiXCR. For each individual, recombination models were inferred using an EM algorithm with the repgenHMM and IGoR tools. Shared clonotype analysis was performed with the tcR package in R, normalizing sharing by the product of cloneset sizes. To study raw recombination free of thymic and clonal selection effects, out-of-frame nonproductive sequences were analyzed. TCRdb reanalyzed the raw reads on its own, using fastp at Q25 for trimming and MiXCR for clone calling, and kept in-frame beta chains. Rows are combined by CDR3 protein, so each entry shows the most common genes and DNA. TCRdb's processing, not the authors', yielded these V and J calls. This sample lists roughly 490,000 distinct CDR3 sequences; approximately 14% were detected once. Approximately 0.98% of the sample lies in the top ten.

These same data were also listed under a study on yellow fever vaccine responses in identical twins. The second investigation adds: The T cell response to vaccination in identical twins was reported by the authors to appear partly convergent and partly personalized. Focusing on identical twins, the study followed the T cell clones that responded to the vaccine, and did so with precision.

Sequences were obtained from CD4+ T cells sorted from blood. The rearrangement joined TRBV5-1 to TRBJ2-1; a confident D gene designation cannot be given. The origin of this receptor is a woman aged 18-29 years in good health. The DNA sequence is TGCGCCAGCAGCTTGGTAGGGCAGCAATACGGTGAGCAGTTCTTC. It encodes CASSLVGQQYGEQFF.